One sample yielded the 21 T cell receptor beta chains listed below, sequenced in a study of beta chain features in type 1 diabetes. Points from the study as a whole: When Type 1 diabetes patients were examined, their TCRB CDR3s proved moderately but significantly shorter in all four CD4+ subsets.

Every bit of the isolated RNA underwent reverse transcription, so sequencing read expressed TCRB transcripts. Produced via immunoSEQ multiplex PCR; TCRdb's table is partial and in-frame only. In the table there are around 140,000 clones, about 13% of which are singletons. These receptors are not linked to any known antigen. The sample comprised central memory CD4+ T cells from blood. Receptors were obtained from a man between 18 and 29 years old with type 1 diabetes.

There are a few counts of this clone. The chain has TRBV30 and TRBJ2-7, with D perhaps given as TRBD1 or TRBD2 (5 bases each). Germline V gene data show CDR1 as GTSNPN and CDR2 as SVGIG (reference sequence). There are 14 residues in the CDR3. The V and J ends lost 3 bases and 0 bases respectively, with 12 bases between them. CDR3 residues: CAWSLSGTSYEQYF. Here the CDR3 DNA reads TGTGCCTGGAGCCTCTCCGGGACCTCCTACGAGCAGTACTTC.

This clone has a handful of counts. The rearrangement uses TRBV5-6 and TRBJ1-2; D not resolved. V was pared by 2 bases and J by 8 bases, with 16 bases between. This CDR3 is built from 14 residues. In germline, CDR1 is SGHDT, CDR2 YYEEEE. In DNA, the CDR3 is TGTGCCAGCAGCTTAGATCAGACTGCAAGAGGCTACACCTTC. It translates to CASSLDQTARGYTF.

The CDR3, as DNA: TGTGCCAGCAGCTTATTACTGTCCAATGAGCAGTTCTTC. This codes for CASSLLLSNEQFF. The V call is TRBV7-6, the J call TRBJ2-1, with D hard to call. Between the trimmed V and J ends, which lost 2 bases and 6 bases, there was a span of 8 bases. The CDR3 consists of 13 residues. Germline assignment: CDR1 SGHVS and CDR2 FNYEAQ.

J is TRBJ1-1 and V is TRBV5-1; maybe TRBD1 (6 bases). Per germline, CDR1 SGHRS and CDR2 YFSETQ. V lost 0 bases and J 4 bases, leaving 13 bases between the germline ends. The CDR3 totals 15 residues. The CDR3 coding sequence is TGCGCCAGCAGCTTGGCGGAGGGGGTCGGCACTGAAGCTTTCTTT. Translation: CASSLAEGVGTEAFF. Together with reference TRBV5-1 and TRBJ1-1, the CDR3 gives the full variable domain: KAGVTQTPRYLIKTRGQQVTLSCSPISGHRSVSWYQQTPGQGLQFLFEYFSETQRNKGNFPGRFSGRQFSNSRSEMNVSTLELGDSALYLCASSLAEGVGTEAFFGQGTRLTVV.

The chain joins TRBV5-4 to TRBJ2-3, with TRBD2 matching over 12 bases. After removal of 2 bases from V and 9 bases from J, the junction contained 7 bases not matched to a gene. CDR1 is SGHNT and CDR2 is YYREEE in the germline V gene (reference sequence). The CDR3 consists of 15 residues. The CDR3 sequence: CASSLPGTSGPTQYF. The DNA of the CDR3 is TGTGCCAGCAGCTTACCCGGGACTAGCGGGCCAACGCAGTATTTT.

For this clone: A much larger clone lies one base from this, so it may be a read error. The V gene is TRBV2, the J gene TRBJ1-1; 7 positions match TRBD1. The CDR3 contains 13 residues. V lost 7 bases and J lost 0; bases outside the gene matches: 2. From germline, CDR1 is SNHLY and CDR2 FYNNEI. The chain's CDR3 is CASTDRVNTEAFF. The CDR3 DNA reads as TGTGCCAGCACCGACAGGGTGAACACTGAAGCTTTCTTT. The whole variable domain, remainder taken from reference TRBV2 and TRBJ1-1, is EPEVTQTPSHQVTQMGQEVILRCVPISNHLYFYWYRQILGQKVEFLVSFYNNEISEKSEIFDDQFSVERPDGSNFTLKIRSTKLEDSAMYFCASTDRVNTEAFFGQGTRLTVV.

J is TRBJ2-3 and V is TRBV15; 7 nucleotides align to TRBD2. CDR1 is LNHNV, CDR2 YYDKDF, per germline (reference sequence). There are 17 residues in the CDR3. Losses at the gene ends were 3 bases for V and 3 bases for J; bases not matched to a gene: 12. The DNA of the CDR3 is TGTGCCACCAGCAGTCGGGGGGTGGGACTTGGGACAGATACGCAGTATTTT. Translated: CATSSRGVGLGTDTQYF.

This chain uses TRBV2 with TRBJ1-5; 9 positions match TRBD1. With V trimmed by 6 bases and J by 2 bases, 2 bases remained unmatched. This CDR3 has 14 residues. CDR1 and CDR2 (germline): SNHLY, FYNNEI. CDR3 loop: CASRGQGGNQPQHF. The CDR3 DNA reads as TGTGCCAGCAGGGGACAGGGAGGCAATCAGCCCCAGCATTTT.

This clone was counted only a few times. The chain is built from TRBV5-4 and TRBJ2-2, with 7 bases identical to TRBD1. Trimming removed 2 bases from V and 0 bases from J; junction bases left unmatched: 4. CDR1 is SGHNT and CDR2 is YYREEE in the germline V gene (reference sequence). CDR3 length: 16 residues. The DNA for the CDR3 is TGTGCCAGCAGCTTAAGCGACAGGGCGAACACCGGGGAGCTGTTTTTT. Translation gives CASSLSDRANTGELFF.

V and J are TRBV28 and TRBJ2-2; D uncertain. Germline V lookup: CDR1 MDHEN, CDR2 SYDVKM. V lost 2 bases, J lost 5 bases, and 6 bases lay in between. The CDR3 is 13 amino acids. CDR3 DNA: TGTGCCAGCAGTTTAGGATGGACCGGGGAGCTGTTTTTT. It specifies CASSLGWTGELFF.

This clone was detected ten times or more. V and J are TRBV4-1 and TRBJ2-7; 11 nucleotides match TRBD1. The CDR3 covers 14 residues. V lost 2 bases and J lost 4; bases outside the gene matches: 1. Germline lookup yields CDR1 MGHRA and CDR2 YSYEKL. This chain's CDR3 is CASSQRDRGYEQYF. The CDR3 DNA follows: TGCGCCAGCAGCCAACGGGACAGGGGGTACGAGCAGTACTTC.

This clone was found a few times. V usage is TRBV5-1 and J usage is TRBJ1-1; no firm D call. V was pared by 3 bases and J by 8 bases, with 14 bases between. CDR3 length equals 13 residues. Germline V gene sequence: CDR1 SGHRS, CDR2 YFSETQ. CDR3 sequence: CASSSRPGSEAFF. The CDR3 bases are TGCGCCAGCAGCTCTCGCCCGGGGTCGGAAGCTTTCTTT. The full variable domain, its missing parts supplied by reference TRBV5-1 and TRBJ1-1, is KAGVTQTPRYLIKTRGQQVTLSCSPISGHRSVSWYQQTPGQGLQFLFEYFSETQRNKGNFPGRFSGRQFSNSRSEMNVSTLELGDSALYLCASSSRPGSEAFFGQGTRLTVV.

This clone showed up just a few times. The rearrangement links TRBV5-1 to TRBJ2-7; the D gene is possibly TRBD1 (5 bases). V gave up 0 bases and J gave up 3 bases, with 7 bases separating them. The germline V gene encodes CDR1 SGHRS and CDR2 YFSETQ. The CDR3 is made up of 13 amino acids. The CDR3 loop is CASSLAQGYEQYF. The CDR3 region has the DNA TGCGCCAGCAGCTTGGCCCAGGGCTACGAGCAGTACTTC.

V and J are TRBV29-1 and TRBJ1-1, with TRBD1 as a possible D gene (5 bases). The V and J ends lost 7 bases and 2 bases respectively, with 14 bases between them. Germline assignment: CDR1 SQVTM and CDR2 ANQGSEA. CDR3 length equals 13 residues. CDR3 sequence reads: CSAVGEGNTEAFF. CDR3 DNA: TGCAGCGCGGTGGGGGAGGGTAACACTGAAGCTTTCTTT.

This rearrangement joins TRBV7-2 to TRBJ2-3; 11 bases line up with TRBD2. This CDR3 spans 16 amino acids. In germline, CDR1 is SGHTA, CDR2 FQGNSA. V gave up 4 bases and J gave up 2 bases; unmatched junction bases: 5. The CDR3 spells CASSSLAGGPTDTQYF. The CDR3 DNA reads as TGTGCCAGCAGCTCTCTAGCGGGGGGCCCCACAGATACGCAGTATTTT.

The rearrangement links TRBV27 to TRBJ1-6; 9 positions agree with TRBD1. The junction had 7 bases not matched to a gene; V was cut back by 4 bases and J by 9 bases. CDR1 MNHEY and CDR2 SMNVEV come from the germline V gene (reference sequence). This CDR3 is 15 amino acids long. This chain's CDR3 is CASSYLGQGSSPLHF. The CDR3, as DNA: TGTGCCAGCAGTTACCTGGGACAGGGAAGTTCACCCCTCCACTTT.

The rearrangement uses TRBV7-6 and TRBJ1-6; 10 nucleotides align to TRBD1. The CDR3 has 17 amino acids. Germline CDR1 is SGHVS and CDR2 is FNYEAQ. With 5 bases clipped from V and 9 bases from J, the junction kept 13 bases outside the gene matches. The CDR3: CASSRDRGGSLSSPLHF. The CDR3 DNA sequence: TGTGCCAGCAGCCGGGACAGGGGAGGGAGCCTGAGTTCACCCCTCCACTTT.

The V and J genes are TRBV29-1 and TRBJ1-1; TRBD1 matches at 7 bases. V lost 4 bases, J lost 3 bases, and 2 bases stayed unmatched. The CDR3 spans 12 residues. Germline V CDR1 and CDR2: SQVTM, ANQGSEA. CDR3 loop: CSVGTGDTEAFF. CDR3 coding DNA: TGCAGCGTTGGTACAGGGGACACTGAAGCTTTCTTT.

This clone showed up just a few times. V usage is TRBV21-1 and J usage is TRBJ2-4; the listed D gene, TRBD1, was not tested against the DNA. TRBV21-1 is a documented pseudogene. The CDR3 loop spans 14 amino acids. CDR3 coding DNA: TGTGCCAGCGTGGGGACAGGGGACAAAAACATTCAGTACTTC. This translates into CASVGTGDKNIQYF.

A few counts support this clone. The chain uses TRBV6-6 and TRBJ1-1; TRBD1 matches at 7 bases. Germline-derived CDR1 and CDR2 are MNHNY and SVGAGI (reference sequence). The junction had 7 bases not matched to a gene; V was cut back by 5 bases and J by 1 base. This CDR3 is 15 amino acids long. CDR3 sequence (DNA): TGTGCCAGCAGTCAAAGGACAGGCAAGAACACTGAAGCTTTCTTT. It is translated as CASSQRTGKNTEAFF.

V and J are TRBV29-1 and TRBJ1-1, with D perhaps matching TRBD1 (5 bases). Germline V lookup: CDR1 SQVTM, CDR2 ANQGSEA. This CDR3 region has 13 residues. The ends were cut back, 8 bases at V and 2 bases at J, with 15 bases in the middle. The CDR3 sequence: CSSRSGDNTEAFF. CDR3 sequence (DNA): TGCAGCTCCAGATCCGGGGACAACACTGAAGCTTTCTTT.